This T cell receptor beta chain was retrieved from a study of blood T cell repertoires in COVID-19 (dated by TCRdb to about 2020). Regarding the research as a whole: Collaborator samples came from the United States, Italy and Spain and covered acute and convalescent phases of COVID-19. Subjects who had been exposed to COVID-19, were actively infected with it, or had recovered from it provided the deeply sampled blood TCRbeta repertoires that made up the dataset. The material from the prospective study consisted of cDNA or gDNA derived from T cells, B-cell-depleted T cells, or PBMCs. Where HLA class I and class II types were available, the types were taken from metadata supplied by the sample provider, not from assay-based typing. A de-identified subject ID, COVID-19 status, age in years and sex were almost always included in the sample metadata. Samples came from the ongoing ImmuneRACE study (first 160 participants) plus 1,254 subjects from 6 global collaborators. The repertoires were released in a freely available public database meant as a resource for research on the immune response to SARS-CoV-2.

V trim: 7 bases; J trim: 4 bases; unmatched bases: 8. CDR3 length: 15 amino acids, cysteine to phenylalanine. Only CDR3 DNA remains: 45 bases, in frame from the first base. CDR1 and CDR2, per the germline V gene, are SNHLY and FYNNEI. General conclusions and limits of the study: Clinical and demographic metadata were provided uncurated, with the amount varying by source and participant.

As to this clone: Its antigen is still unknown. No quality values exist for individual bases; no much larger clone is one base distant.

In the prospective study, participants were roughly 18 to 90 years old, resided in about two dozen geographic areas of the United States, and were enrolled through a virtual design. Cohort assignment in the prospective study relied on participant-reported clinical history from a screening survey and a study questionnaire. Mobile phlebotomists in the prospective study collected whole blood, serum and a nasopharyngeal or oropharyngeal swab from every participant. Participants in the prospective study had the option to provide additional blood draws and questionnaires over a 2-month period. Blood samples from the prospective study were shipped frozen or at room temperature prior to DNA extraction. TCRbeta CDR3 regions were amplified from genomic DNA using the immunoSEQ Assay, a bias-controlled multiplex PCR. The study's processing was this. Within the assay, amplification of reference gene primers was used to estimate how many nucleated cells each sample contained. To quantify the absolute abundance of each unique TCRbeta CDR3 rearrangement, sequence reads were collapsed and filtered. For each sample, productive Simpson clonality was calculated as the square root of Simpson's diversity index over productive rearrangements. TCRdb took over this immuneACCESS table, retaining in-frame rearrangements with V and J assigned. Such tables are incomplete; in checked studies, under half of the missing clones stem from an unresolved V gene, and the remainder is unexplained. The DNA gave D and trimming, while V, J and clone size come from that table. The sample contains some 190,000 clones, approximately 92% of them found a single time. The ten largest clones add up to about 2.1% of the sample.

Specimen: PBMCs or T cells enriched from blood (not recorded which). The sequence derives from a woman aged 40-49 years with acute COVID-19. Here the chain combines TRBV2 and TRBJ2-2; TRBD2 lines up with 8 middle nucleotides. The CDR3 amino acid sequence is: CASTRGGQSTGELFF. In nucleotide form, the sequence is TGTGCCAGCACCCGGGGGGGTCAGAGCACCGGGGAGCTGTTTTTT.